The TCR beta chain described here comes from a study of cytomegalovirus exposure and HLA in healthy donors. The study, taken as a whole, reports: Listed as cytomegalovirus-associated were 150 or so TCR beta chains. Based on reports, TCR beta sequences accurately predicted HLA-A and HLA-B alleles for most subjects.

PCR used 60 Vbeta primers and 13 Jbeta primers. Sequenced by immunoSEQ multiplex PCR; TCRdb stores in-frame clones only, minus some. The sample includes roughly 99,000 clones, around 78% of them seen just once. The table lists this clone with a few counts. Its cognate antigen is unknown. There are 15 residues in the CDR3. Germline V CDR1 and CDR2: SEHNR, FQNEAQ (reference sequence). The J segment lost 4 bases and the V segment lost 3 bases, leaving 4 bases of the junction unmatched. Sequenced material: PBMCs. The rearrangement uses TRBV7-9 and TRBJ2-2; 8 nucleotides agree with TRBD1. The TCR originated in a man aged 25-40 years in good health and CMV-seronegative. The CDR3 reads CASSFSGGFTGELFF. CDR3 in DNA: TGTGCCAGCAGCTTCTCAGGGGGCTTCACCGGGGAGCTGTTTTTT.